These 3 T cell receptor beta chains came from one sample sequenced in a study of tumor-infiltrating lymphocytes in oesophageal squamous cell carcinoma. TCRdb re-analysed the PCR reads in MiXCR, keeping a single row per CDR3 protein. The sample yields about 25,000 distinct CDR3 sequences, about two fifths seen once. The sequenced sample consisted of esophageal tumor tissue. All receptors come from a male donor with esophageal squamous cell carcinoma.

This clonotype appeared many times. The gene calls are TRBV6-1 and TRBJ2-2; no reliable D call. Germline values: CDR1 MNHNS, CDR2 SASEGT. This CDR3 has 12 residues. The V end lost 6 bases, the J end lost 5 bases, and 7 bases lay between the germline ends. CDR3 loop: CASSEMTGELFF. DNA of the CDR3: TGTGCCAGCAGCGAGATGACCGGGGAGCTGTTTTTT.

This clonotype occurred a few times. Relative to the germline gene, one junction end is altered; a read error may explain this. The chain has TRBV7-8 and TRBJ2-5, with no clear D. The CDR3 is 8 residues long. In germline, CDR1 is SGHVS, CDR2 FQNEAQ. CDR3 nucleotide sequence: TGTGCCAGCAGCTTATTAATCTGG. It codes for CASSLLIW.

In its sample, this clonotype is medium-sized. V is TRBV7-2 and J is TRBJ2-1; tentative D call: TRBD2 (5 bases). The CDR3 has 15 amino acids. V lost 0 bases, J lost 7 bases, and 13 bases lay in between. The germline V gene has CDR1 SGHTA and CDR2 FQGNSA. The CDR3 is CASSLAILARNEQFF. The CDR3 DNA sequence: TGTGCCAGCAGCTTAGCTATCCTAGCCCGTAATGAGCAGTTCTTC. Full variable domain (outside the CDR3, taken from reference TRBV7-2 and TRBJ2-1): GAGVSQSPSNKVTEKGKDVELRCDPISGHTALYWYRQSLGQGLEFLIYFQGNSAPDKSGLPSDRFSAERTGGSVSTLTIQRTQQEDSAVYLCASSLAILARNEQFFGPGTRLTVL.